Below are 10 T cell receptor beta chains sequenced from a single sample in a study of T cells after yellow fever vaccination. TCRdb reprocessed the 5' RACE reads via MiXCR and lists one record per CDR3 protein. The sample includes 550,000 or so distinct CDR3 sequences, over 15% of them seen just once. This material consisted of PBMCs, taken 15 days after the yellow fever booster vaccination. The receptor source for this set is a man aged 25-40 years who received the YFV17D yellow fever vaccine.

CDR3 sequence reads: CASSPPNSGQAGSSTDTQYF. Written as DNA, the CDR3 is TGTGCCAGCTCACCACCTAATTCGGGACAGGCGGGATCGAGCACAGATACGCAGTATTTT. V gene TRBV18 combines with J gene TRBJ2-3, with 8 bases lining up with TRBD1. There are 20 residues in the CDR3. CDR1 and CDR2 (germline): KGHSH, LQKENI. With V trimmed by 0 bases and J by 0 bases, 14 bases remained unmatched.

This clonotype was recorded a few times. This sequence joins TRBV6-5 and TRBJ2-1; D remains ambiguous. CDR3 size: 13 residues. Trimming removed 0 bases from V and 6 bases from J, with 6 bases in between. Germline V CDR1 and CDR2: MNHEY, SVGAGI. In DNA form, the CDR3 reads TGTGCCAGCAGTTACTCGTTGCTCAATGAGCAGTTCTTC. Encoded protein: CASSYSLLNEQFF.

This clonotype was recorded a few times. V gene TRBV4-3 combines with J gene TRBJ2-3, with 14 bases matching TRBD2. The CDR3 loop spans 17 amino acids. V gave up 4 bases and J gave up 3 bases; unmatched junction bases: 6. Germline CDR1 reads LGHNA; CDR2 reads YSLEER. CDR3 coding DNA: TGCGCCAGCAGCCCGACTAGCGGGAGGGCCGGGACAGATACGCAGTATTTT. It encodes CASSPTSGRAGTDTQYF.

CDR3 sequence (DNA): TGTGCCATCAGTGATGCCAGTCAAGAGACCCAGTACTTC. Amino acids: CAISDASQETQYF. This chain uses TRBV10-3 with TRBJ2-5; no clear D gene. The CDR3 has 13 amino acids. V was cut by 3 bases and J by 2 bases, with 7 bases left in between. In germline, CDR1 is ENHRY, CDR2 SYGVKD.

The CDR3 loop is CASSLTGDPRYNEQFF. CDR3 coding DNA: TGCGCCAGCAGCCTAACGGGAGATCCAAGATACAATGAGCAGTTCTTC. V gene TRBV5-1 combines with J gene TRBJ2-1, with TRBD2 as a possible D gene (6 bases). CDR3 length: 16 amino acids. V was pared by 4 bases and J by 4 bases, with 18 bases between. Per the germline V gene, CDR1 is SGHRS and CDR2 is YFSETQ.

The chain joins TRBV10-3 to TRBJ2-5; 7 nucleotides align to TRBD1. Trimming removed 8 bases from V and 5 bases from J; junction bases left unmatched: 14. The CDR3 totals 15 residues. CDR1 is ENHRY, CDR2 SYGVKD, per germline. In nucleotides, the CDR3 is TGTGCCATCTCCGACCCTGGGACAGTTTCGGAGACCCAGTACTTC. Translated: CAISDPGTVSETQYF.

This clonotype has only a few counts. The chain combines TRBV4-2 with TRBJ2-5; 7 nucleotides match TRBD2. The length of the CDR3 is 14 residues. Germline CDR1 and CDR2: LGHNA and YNFKEQ. The V and J ends lost 2 bases and 1 base, in that order; junction bases with no gene match: 1. The CDR3 loop is CASSQLAAQETQYF. The CDR3 region has the DNA TGTGCCAGCAGCCAACTAGCGGCCCAAGAGACCCAGTACTTC.

The rearrangement uses TRBV25-1 and TRBJ2-5; TRBD2 agrees at 10 bases. This CDR3 has 16 amino acids. Germline CDR1 MGHDK, CDR2 SYGVNS. The V gene end was trimmed by 5 bases and the J gene end by 2 bases; junction bases not matched to a gene: 8. The CDR3 reads CASSLAGVKGQETQYF. DNA for the CDR3: TGTGCCAGCAGTCTAGCGGGAGTTAAGGGGCAAGAGACCCAGTACTTC.

This clonotype was observed a handful of times. The chain employs TRBV20-1 and TRBJ2-1; D gene unclear. The CDR3 consists of 12 residues. V was trimmed by 4 bases and J by 3 bases, leaving 7 bases between them. Germline loops: CDR1 DFQATT, CDR2 SNEGSKA (reference sequence). The CDR3 reads CSAIKGYNEQFF. The CDR3 DNA reads TGCAGTGCTATAAAGGGCTACAATGAGCAGTTCTTC.

The chain joins TRBV7-2 to TRBJ1-1; D remains ambiguous. Germline V lookup: CDR1 SGHTA, CDR2 FQGNSA. The CDR3 extends over 13 amino acids. V was clipped by 5 bases and J by 5 bases, with 12 bases between them. In nucleotides, the CDR3 is TGTGCCAGCAGCCGCAGCCTGACGACTGAAGCTTTCTTT. Residues: CASSRSLTTEAFF.